Listed below are T cell receptor beta chains from one sample, sequenced in a study of cytomegalovirus exposure and HLA in healthy donors. TCRdb's table, derived via immunoSEQ multiplex PCR, lists solely in-frame clones and lacks some. The table includes 100,000 to 120,000 clones, under 85% detected once. The sequenced sample consisted of PBMCs. The receptors were gathered from a man aged 25-40 years in good health and CMV-seropositive. Each CDR3 is given with its conserved first and last residue. The D gene is left open where the match is weak. Only some rows state a clone size, as once, few, many or a class for expanded clones.

CDR3 length	V gene	D gene	clone size	J gene	CDR3 DNA	CDR3 protein
14	TRBV7-6	TRBD2	-	TRBJ2-2	TGTGCCAGCAGCTTGGCTAGCGGTACCGGGGAGCTGTTTTTT	CASSLASGTGELFF
15	TRBV18	-	-	TRBJ1-1	TGTGCCAGCTCACGGGGGTTTACGGGGGGCACTGAAGCTTTCTTT	CASSRGFTGGTEAFF
18	TRBV5-1	-	-	TRBJ2-2	TGCGCCAGCAGCGGGCCCCGGGACACCCCTTTAGCCGCCGGGGAGCTGTTTTTT	CASSGPRDTPLAAGELFF
15	TRBV5-8	TRBD1	-	TRBJ1-1	TGTGCCAGCAGCTTTCGGACAGGGGGCAACACTGAAGCTTTCTTT	CASSFRTGGNTEAFF
13	TRBV11-2	TRBD1	few	TRBJ1-1	TGTGCCAGCACCACAGGGGGGGCGACTGAAGCTTTCTTT	CASTTGGATEAFF
15	TRBV7-3	-	-	TRBJ2-1	TGTGCCAGCAGCGACAGCCTCACAGAGAACAATGAGCAGTTCTTC	CASSDSLTENNEQFF
13	TRBV18	-	-	TRBJ1-1	TGTGCCAGCTCACTACAGGGGAACACTGAAGCTTTCTTT	CASSLQGNTEAFF
13	TRBV6-5	-	-	TRBJ1-4	TGTGCCAGCAGTTACGCAGGGGATGGGAAACTGTTTTTT	CASSYAGDGKLFF
16	TRBV25-1	TRBD2	-	TRBJ2-1	TGTGCCAGCAGTGAGGAGGGACTAGCGACGAACAATGAGCAGTTCTTC	CASSEEGLATNNEQFF
16	TRBV7-8	-	once	TRBJ2-2	TGTGCCAGCAGCTTATTTCAGGGGCAGGACACCGGGGAGCTGTTTTTT	CASSLFQGQDTGELFF
14	TRBV11-2	-	-	TRBJ2-1	TGTGCCAGCAGCCGTTTGGGTAGCAACAATGAGCAGTTCTTC	CASSRLGSNNEQFF
17	TRBV15	-	few	TRBJ1-5	TGTGCCACCAGCAGAGAATCGTCGGGCAGGGCATATCAGCCCCAGCATTTT	CATSRESSGRAYQPQHF
16	TRBV6-6	TRBD1	-	TRBJ1-2	TGTGCCAGCAGCCCAGACAGGGTGCCCGTAAACTATGGCTACACCTTC	CASSPDRVPVNYGYTF
13	TRBV5-5	-	-	TRBJ1-6	TGTGCCAGCAGCTTGCCCTCTAATTCACCCCTCCACTTT	CASSLPSNSPLHF
14	TRBV7-9	-	once	TRBJ2-3	TGTGCCAGCAGCTTAAGACTGATCACAGATACGCAGTATTTT	CASSLRLITDTQYF
14	TRBV29-1	TRBD1	-	TRBJ2-7	TGCAGCGTTGTTCCAGGGGGCCTTCACTACGAGCAGTACTTC	CSVVPGGLHYEQYF
14	TRBV11-2	TRBD1	-	TRBJ1-1	TGTGCCAGCAGCCCCGGACAGGGAGGAACTGAAGCTTTCTTT	CASSPGQGGTEAFF
13	TRBV27	-	-	TRBJ1-1	TGTGCCAGCGGGGCTGGACAGAACACTGAAGCTTTCTTT	CASGAGQNTEAFF
18	TRBV7-2	TRBD2	-	TRBJ2-3	TGTGCCAGCAGCCGTAAGCGGGGGGGCTCTCGGGGCACAGATACGCAGTATTTT	CASSRKRGGSRGTDTQYF
16	TRBV7-2	TRBD1	-	TRBJ2-2	TGTGCCAGCAGCCTGCCCGGGACAGCTTACACCGGGGAGCTGTTTTTT	CASSLPGTAYTGELFF
13	TRBV6-1	-	-	TRBJ2-3	TGTGCCAGCAGGGCAGGGGATCCAGATACGCAGTATTTT	CASRAGDPDTQYF
15	TRBV25-1	TRBD1	-	TRBJ2-7	TGTGCCAGCAGTGGCCGGGACAGGGTGAACCCCGAGCAGTACTTC	CASSGRDRVNPEQYF